This T cell receptor (beta chain) is drawn from a study of T cells in women clearing cervical HPV infection. Notes on this clone: The read finishes 3 residues shy of the CDR3 end, and the germline J gene is used to complete it.

The trim removed 3 bases at V and 3 bases at J, leaving 5 bases unmatched. The CDR3 length is 13 residues. Germline V lookup: CDR1 DFQATT, CDR2 SNEGSKA (reference sequence). Produced via immunoSEQ multiplex PCR; TCRdb's table is partial and in-frame only. The table for this sample gives 31,000 or so clones. The specimen sequenced was blood buffy coat. This chain joins TRBV20-1 and TRBJ2-7; 7 bases align to TRBD2. This TCR came from a woman between 18 and 69 years old with a cervical HPV16 infection that either progressed to CIN3+ or cleared (not recorded which). The CDR3 here is CSASTSASYEQYF. The CDR3 DNA, read in part, is TGCAGTGCTAGTACTAGCGCGAGCTACGAG.